This T cell receptor beta chain was captured in a study of control samples from healthy donors and cancer patients. The method was immunoSEQ multiplex PCR; TCRdb's version includes in-frame clones alone and lacks a portion of them. The sample has about 71,000 clones, approximately 89% seen once. The V end was cut by 1 base, the J end by 3 bases, with 7 bases between. CDR3 length equals 13 residues. The germline gives CDR1 SGHRS, CDR2 YFSETQ. This TCR came from a man aged 55 to 69 with lung cancer. The sample taken for sequencing was PBMCs. The rearrangement uses TRBV5-1 and TRBJ1-1; D gene unclear. In nucleotides, the CDR3 is TGCGCCAGCAGCTTGCCGGTGGACACTGAAGCTTTCTTT. Encoded protein: CASSLPVDTEAFF. The whole variable domain, remainder taken from reference TRBV5-1 and TRBJ1-1, is KAGVTQTPRYLIKTRGQQVTLSCSPISGHRSVSWYQQTPGQGLQFLFEYFSETQRNKGNFPGRFSGRQFSNSRSEMNVSTLELGDSALYLCASSLPVDTEAFFGQGTRLTVV.